The clone carrying this T cell receptor beta chain has a handful of counts. This entry is derived from a study of beta chain features in type 1 diabetes. Background on the study: All samples together contributed 107,917,701 sorted cells for examination.

In germline, CDR1 is SGHTA, CDR2 FQGTGA. This CDR3 comprises 12 residues. V was trimmed by 5 bases and J by 6 bases, leaving 8 bases between them. Investigators reverse transcribed all isolated RNA, so they sequenced expressed TCRB transcripts. Data came from immunoSEQ multiplex PCR; TCRdb stores just in-frame clones and leaves some out. The sample lists just over 600,000 clones, about a sixth seen once, with 0.09% to 0.095% in the top ten. The receptor comes from a man aged 18 to 30 in good health. The sequenced sample was naive CD4+ T cells from blood. This chain links TRBV7-3 with TRBJ2-1; D ambiguous. The CDR3 here is CASSPARNEQFF. The CDR3 nucleotides are TGTGCCAGCAGCCCCGCCCGCAATGAGCAGTTCTTC.